The sequence of this T cell receptor (beta chain) was determined in a study of control samples from healthy donors and cancer patients. Germline values: CDR1 ENHRY, CDR2 SYGVKD. The CDR3 totals 13 residues. V lost 10 bases to trimming and J lost 2 bases, with 14 bases between them. Clones were read by immunoSEQ multiplex PCR, and TCRdb kept only the in-frame ones, dropping some. Of about 97,000 clones detected, around 92% appear once; the ten largest clones hold over 2%. This TCR was recovered from a woman aged 18 to 35 in good health. This rearrangement joins TRBV10-3 to TRBJ1-1; D may be TRBD1 (5 bases). The specimen sequenced was blood. CDR3 coding DNA: TGTGCCACCCAAGACAGAGCCAACACTGAAGCTTTCTTT. Encoded protein: CATQDRANTEAFF.